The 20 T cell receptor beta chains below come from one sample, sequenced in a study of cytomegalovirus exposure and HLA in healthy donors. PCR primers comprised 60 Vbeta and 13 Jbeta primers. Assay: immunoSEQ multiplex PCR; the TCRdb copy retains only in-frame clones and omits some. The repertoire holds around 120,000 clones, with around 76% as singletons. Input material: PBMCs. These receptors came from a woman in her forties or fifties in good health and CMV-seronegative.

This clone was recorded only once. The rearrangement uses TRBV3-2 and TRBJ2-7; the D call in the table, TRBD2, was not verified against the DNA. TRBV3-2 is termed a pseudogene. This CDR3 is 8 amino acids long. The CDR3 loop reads CASSPLYF. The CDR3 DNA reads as TGTGCCAGCTCCCCTTTGTACTTC.

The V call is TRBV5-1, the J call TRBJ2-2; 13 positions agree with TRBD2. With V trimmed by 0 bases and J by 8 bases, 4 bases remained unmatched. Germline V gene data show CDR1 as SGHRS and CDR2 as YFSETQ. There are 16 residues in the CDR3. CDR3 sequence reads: CASSLALGLAGGELFF. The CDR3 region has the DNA TGCGCCAGCAGCTTGGCCCTGGGACTAGCGGGAGGGGAGCTGTTTTTT.

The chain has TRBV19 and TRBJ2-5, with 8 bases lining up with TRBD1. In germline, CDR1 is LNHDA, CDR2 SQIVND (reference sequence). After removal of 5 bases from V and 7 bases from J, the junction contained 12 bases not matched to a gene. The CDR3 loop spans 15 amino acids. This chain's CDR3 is CASSPNQGAVWTQYF. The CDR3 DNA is TGTGCCAGTAGTCCTAATCAGGGGGCCGTGTGGACCCAGTACTTC. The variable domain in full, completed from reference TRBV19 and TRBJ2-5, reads DGGITQSPKYLFRKEGQNVTLSCEQNLNHDAMYWYRQDPGQGLRLIYYSQIVNDFQKGDIAEGYSVSREKKESFPLTVTSAQKNPTAFYLCASSPNQGAVWTQYFGPGTRLLVL.

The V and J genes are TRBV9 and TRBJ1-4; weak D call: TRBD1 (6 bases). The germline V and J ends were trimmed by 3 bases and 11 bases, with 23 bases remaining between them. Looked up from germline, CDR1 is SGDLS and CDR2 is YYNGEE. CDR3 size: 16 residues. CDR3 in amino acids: CASSGVAGPMGAKLFF. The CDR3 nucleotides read TGTGCCAGCAGCGGAGTCGCAGGGCCCATGGGGGCGAAACTGTTTTTT. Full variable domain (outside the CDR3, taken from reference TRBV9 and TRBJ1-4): DSGVTQTPKHLITATGQRVTLRCSPRSGDLSVYWYQQSLDQGLQFLIQYYNGEERAKGNILERFSAQQFPDLHSELNLSSLELGDSALYFCASSGVAGPMGAKLFFGSGTQLSVL.

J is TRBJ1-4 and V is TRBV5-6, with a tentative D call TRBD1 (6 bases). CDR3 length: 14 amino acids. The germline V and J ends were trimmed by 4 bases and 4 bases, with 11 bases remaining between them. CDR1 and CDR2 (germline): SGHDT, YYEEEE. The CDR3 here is CASSDGTLNEKLFF. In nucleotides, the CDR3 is TGTGCCAGCAGCGACGGGACACTTAATGAAAAACTGTTTTTT.

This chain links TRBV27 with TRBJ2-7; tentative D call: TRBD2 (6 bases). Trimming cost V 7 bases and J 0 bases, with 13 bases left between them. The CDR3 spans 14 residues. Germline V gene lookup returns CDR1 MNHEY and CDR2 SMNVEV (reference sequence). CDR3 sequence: CASTDGGSSYEQYF. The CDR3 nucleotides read TGTGCCAGCACTGATGGAGGGTCCTCCTACGAGCAGTACTTC.

The CDR3 nucleotides are TGTGCCAGCAGCTTAGTAGCGGGAGTCACCGGGGAGCTGTTTTTT. It specifies CASSLVAGVTGELFF. The genes are TRBV7-9 and TRBJ2-2, with TRBD2 matching over 9 bases. The CDR3 is 15 amino acids. V was clipped by 1 base and J by 4 bases; unmatched bases: 1. Germline V gene sequence: CDR1 SEHNR, CDR2 FQNEAQ (reference sequence). The complete variable domain, with remaining parts taken from reference TRBV7-9 and TRBJ2-2, reads DTGVSQNPRHKITKRGQNVTFRCDPISEHNRLYWYRQTLGQGPEFLTYFQNEAQLEKSRLLSDRFSAERPKGSFSTLEIQRTEQGDSAMYLCASSLVAGVTGELFFGEGSRLTVL.

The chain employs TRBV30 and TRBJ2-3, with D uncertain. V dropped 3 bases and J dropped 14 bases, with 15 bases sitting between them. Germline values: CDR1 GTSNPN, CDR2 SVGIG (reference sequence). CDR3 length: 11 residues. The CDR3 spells CAWSDGPKTYF. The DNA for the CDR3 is TGTGCCTGGAGCGATGGTCCTAAAACGTATTTT.

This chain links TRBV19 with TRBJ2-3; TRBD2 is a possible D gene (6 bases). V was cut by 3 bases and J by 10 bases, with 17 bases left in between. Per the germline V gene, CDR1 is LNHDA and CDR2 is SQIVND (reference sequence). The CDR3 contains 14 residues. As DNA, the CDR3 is TGTGCCAGTAGTATCTTCCGGGCGGGATCTGCGCAGTATTTT. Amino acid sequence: CASSIFRAGSAQYF. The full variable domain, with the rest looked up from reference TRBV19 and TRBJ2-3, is DGGITQSPKYLFRKEGQNVTLSCEQNLNHDAMYWYRQDPGQGLRLIYYSQIVNDFQKGDIAEGYSVSREKKESFPLTVTSAQKNPTAFYLCASSIFRAGSAQYFGPGTRLTVL.

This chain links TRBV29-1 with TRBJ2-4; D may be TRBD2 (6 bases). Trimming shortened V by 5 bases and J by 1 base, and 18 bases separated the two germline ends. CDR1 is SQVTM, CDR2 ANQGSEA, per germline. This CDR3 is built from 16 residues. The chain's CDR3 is CSVRESWGEAKNIQYF. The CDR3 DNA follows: TGCAGCGTTCGAGAAAGTTGGGGGGAGGCCAAAAACATTCAGTACTTC.

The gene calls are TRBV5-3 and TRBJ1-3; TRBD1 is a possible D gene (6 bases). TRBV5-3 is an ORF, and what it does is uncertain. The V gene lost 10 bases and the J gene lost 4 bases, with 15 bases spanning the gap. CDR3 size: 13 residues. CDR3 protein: CAGGSPRGNTIYF. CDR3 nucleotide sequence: TGTGCCGGGGGCTCCCCCCGAGGAAACACCATATATTTT.

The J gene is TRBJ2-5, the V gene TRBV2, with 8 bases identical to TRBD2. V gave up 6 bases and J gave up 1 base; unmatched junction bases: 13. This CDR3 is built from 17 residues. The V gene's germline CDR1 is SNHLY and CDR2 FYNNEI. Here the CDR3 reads CASSDLESGRSQETQYF. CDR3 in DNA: TGTGCCAGCAGCGACCTCGAGAGCGGGAGAAGCCAAGAGACCCAGTACTTC.

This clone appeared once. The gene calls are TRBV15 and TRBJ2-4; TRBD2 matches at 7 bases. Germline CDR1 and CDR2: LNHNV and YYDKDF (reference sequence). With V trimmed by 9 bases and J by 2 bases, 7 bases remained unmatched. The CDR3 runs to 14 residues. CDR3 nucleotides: TGTGCCACATGGAGCGGGATGACCAAAAACATTCAGTACTTC. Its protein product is CATWSGMTKNIQYF.

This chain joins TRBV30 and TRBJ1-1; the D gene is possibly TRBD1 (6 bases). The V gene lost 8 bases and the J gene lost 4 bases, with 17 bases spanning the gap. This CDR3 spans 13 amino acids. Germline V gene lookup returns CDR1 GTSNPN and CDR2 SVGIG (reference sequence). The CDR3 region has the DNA TGTGCCGGGACCCACCGAGGGGGCACTGAAGCTTTCTTT. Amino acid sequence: CAGTHRGGTEAFF.

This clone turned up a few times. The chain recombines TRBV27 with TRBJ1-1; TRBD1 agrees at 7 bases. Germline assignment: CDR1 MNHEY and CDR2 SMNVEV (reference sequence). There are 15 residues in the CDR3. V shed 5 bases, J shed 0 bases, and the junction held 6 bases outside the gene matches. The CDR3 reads CASSARDRVNTEAFF. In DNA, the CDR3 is TGTGCCAGCAGTGCCCGCGACAGGGTGAACACTGAAGCTTTCTTT.

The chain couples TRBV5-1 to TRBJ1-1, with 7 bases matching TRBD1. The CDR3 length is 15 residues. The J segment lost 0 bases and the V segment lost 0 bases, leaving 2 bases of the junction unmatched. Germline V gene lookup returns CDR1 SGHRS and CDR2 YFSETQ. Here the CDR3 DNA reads TGCGCCAGCAGCTTGGGACAGGGTATGAACACTGAAGCTTTCTTT. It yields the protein CASSLGQGMNTEAFF.

In DNA, the CDR3 is TGTGCCAGCAGCATCTCGGGGATCGGCCTGCTTGAGTACTTC. Translation: CASSISGIGLLEYF. V is TRBV5-6 and J is TRBJ2-7; D is possibly TRBD2 (5 bases). Germline V gene lookup returns CDR1 SGHDT and CDR2 YYEEEE. Trimming shortened V by 4 bases and J by 11 bases, and 22 bases separated the two germline ends. The CDR3 spans 14 residues.

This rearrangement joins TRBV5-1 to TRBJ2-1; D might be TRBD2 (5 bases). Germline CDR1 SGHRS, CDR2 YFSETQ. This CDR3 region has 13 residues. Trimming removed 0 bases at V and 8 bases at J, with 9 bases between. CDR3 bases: TGCGCCAGCAGCTTGGGAGGGCCGTATGAGCAGTTCTTC. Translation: CASSLGGPYEQFF.

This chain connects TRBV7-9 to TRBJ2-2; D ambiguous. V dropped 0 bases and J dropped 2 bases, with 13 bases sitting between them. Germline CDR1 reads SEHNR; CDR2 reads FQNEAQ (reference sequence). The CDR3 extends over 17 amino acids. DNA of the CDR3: TGTGCCAGCAGCTTAGCGCGGCCCCCTCTTAACACCGGGGAGCTGTTTTTT. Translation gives CASSLARPPLNTGELFF. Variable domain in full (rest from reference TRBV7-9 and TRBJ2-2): DTGVSQNPRHKITKRGQNVTFRCDPISEHNRLYWYRQTLGQGPEFLTYFQNEAQLEKSRLLSDRFSAERPKGSFSTLEIQRTEQGDSAMYLCASSLARPPLNTGELFFGEGSRLTVL.

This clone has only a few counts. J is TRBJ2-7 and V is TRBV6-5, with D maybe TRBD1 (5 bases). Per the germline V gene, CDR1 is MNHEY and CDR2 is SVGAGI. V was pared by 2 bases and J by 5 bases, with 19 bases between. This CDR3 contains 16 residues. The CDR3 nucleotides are TGTGCCAGCAGTTACGTCCCAGGGCCTTTTGGCGACGAGCAGTACGTC. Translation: CASSYVPGPFGDEQYV.